A single sample gave rise to the 29 T cell receptor beta chains below, sequenced in a study of blood T cell repertoires in COVID-19 (dated by TCRdb to 2018 to 2021). Library preparation was by the immunoSEQ multiplex PCR assay. Not all clones reach the TCRdb copy of this immuneACCESS table, which keeps in-frame sequences only. Checked studies attribute under half of the gap to unresolved V genes and leave the rest unexplained. A total of approximately 150,000 clones appear in this sample, around four fifths of them only once. Roughly 19% of the sample comes from the top ten. Material for sequencing was peripheral blood. These TCRs come from a woman in her 70s who had recovered from COVID-19.

The gene calls are TRBV4-2 and TRBJ2-1; weak D call: TRBD2 (7 bases). With 3 bases removed from V and 5 bases from J, the gap between germline ends came to 20 bases. Germline lookup yields CDR1 LGHNA and CDR2 YNFKEQ. This CDR3 is 17 amino acids long. This CDR3 reads CASSHYLRGAGDNEQFF. As DNA, the CDR3 is TGTGCCAGCAGCCACTATCTACGGGGGGCAGGGGACAATGAGCAGTTCTTC.

The chain has TRBV7-8 and TRBJ1-3; maybe TRBD1 (5 bases). Looked up from germline, CDR1 is SGHVS and CDR2 is FQNEAQ. The length of the CDR3 is 14 residues. Trimming removed 0 bases from V and 4 bases from J, with 7 bases in between. This CDR3 is CASSLAGPGNTIYF. CDR3 bases: TGTGCCAGCAGCTTAGCGGGGCCGGGAAACACCATATATTTT.

The chain uses TRBV7-3 and TRBJ2-2, with TRBD2 matching 8 bases. The germline V gene encodes CDR1 SGHTA and CDR2 FQGTGA. Losses at the gene ends were 1 base for V and 7 bases for J; bases not matched to a gene: 11. CDR3 length: 17 amino acids. The CDR3 coding sequence is TGTGCCAGCAGCTTAAATTCGGGAGGGGCCAGTGACGGGGAGCTGTTTTTT. Its translation: CASSLNSGGASDGELFF.

CDR3 nucleotide sequence: TGTGCCACCAGCAGAGCCACAAGCTACGAGCAGTACTTC. Amino acid sequence: CATSRATSYEQYF. The chain employs TRBV15 and TRBJ2-7, with unresolved D. CDR3 length equals 13 residues. The V and J ends lost 1 base and 3 bases respectively, with 7 bases between them. CDR1 LNHNV and CDR2 YYDKDF come from the germline V gene (reference sequence).

The chain links TRBV11-2 to TRBJ2-6; D remains unclear. The CDR3 covers 16 residues. Trimming shortened V by 5 bases and J by 2 bases, and 13 bases separated the two germline ends. From germline, CDR1 is SGHAT and CDR2 FQNNGV. CDR3 sequence reads: CASSPPSLPGANVLTF. The CDR3 DNA reads as TGTGCCAGCAGCCCACCGTCCCTACCTGGGGCCAACGTCCTGACTTTC.

The chain employs TRBV5-1 and TRBJ2-3, with a tentative D call TRBD2 (5 bases). CDR3 length: 15 residues. V lost 4 bases and J 1 base, leaving 13 bases between the germline ends. Germline CDR1 SGHRS, CDR2 YFSETQ. This CDR3 reads CASSPTTRRTDTQYF. The CDR3 nucleotides are TGCGCCAGCAGCCCGACTACCCGGCGCACAGATACGCAGTATTTT.

The J gene is TRBJ2-3, the V gene TRBV2, with TRBD1 matching over 10 bases. The J segment lost 5 bases and the V segment lost 6 bases, leaving 14 bases of the junction unmatched. This CDR3 comprises 17 residues. Germline values: CDR1 SNHLY, CDR2 FYNNEI. The CDR3 reads CASSPRTGGARGDTQYF. In nucleotides, the CDR3 is TGTGCCAGCAGCCCGCGGACAGGGGGAGCGCGAGGAGATACGCAGTATTTT.

The chain joins TRBV27 to TRBJ2-5; TRBD2 matches at 14 bases. CDR3 length equals 14 residues. Germline V gene lookup returns CDR1 MNHEY and CDR2 SMNVEV (reference sequence). Losses at the gene ends were 2 bases for V and 9 bases for J; bases not matched to a gene: 2. The CDR3 nucleotides read TGTGCCAGCAGTTTAGGGGGACTAGCGGGGGCCCAGTACTTC. Translation: CASSLGGLAGAQYF.

The chain uses TRBV7-9 and TRBJ2-3; 8 nucleotides align to TRBD2. In germline, CDR1 is SEHNR, CDR2 FQNEAQ (reference sequence). Unmatched junction bases numbered 11, after V lost 5 bases and J lost 4 bases. CDR3 length equals 16 residues. DNA of the CDR3: TGTGCCAGCAGCGGACCGATAGCGGGGAGGGCAGATACGCAGTATTTT. Translation: CASSGPIAGRADTQYF.

This clone was recorded a few times. The chain uses TRBV18 and TRBJ1-6; possible D gene TRBD1, 5 bases. The ends were cut back, 4 bases at V and 9 bases at J, with 13 bases in the middle. Germline V gene lookup returns CDR1 KGHSH and CDR2 LQKENI. This CDR3 is 14 amino acids long. CDR3 coding DNA: TGTGCCAGCTCACGGGTCCCTACAGGTTCACCCCTCCACTTT. Its protein is CASSRVPTGSPLHF.

The chain has TRBV5-1 and TRBJ1-1, with D tentatively TRBD1 (5 bases). Trimming pared 4 bases from V and 8 bases from J, leaving 15 bases between. The CDR3 has 13 amino acids. Germline values: CDR1 SGHRS, CDR2 YFSETQ. CDR3 sequence: CASSKPTETEAFF. CDR3 bases: TGCGCCAGCAGCAAACCGACAGAAACCGAAGCTTTCTTT.

J is TRBJ2-4 and V is TRBV12-3 or TRBV12-4; the D gene is possibly TRBD1 (5 bases). V shed 6 bases and J shed 7 bases, with 10 bases lying between them. CDR3 length: 12 residues. For the CDR3, the DNA is TGTGCCAGCAGCGACAGCCTCAACATTCAGTACTTC. As protein: CASSDSLNIQYF.

The chain has TRBV28 and TRBJ2-5; 9 nucleotides line up with TRBD2. The CDR3 spans 13 residues. Per the germline V gene, CDR1 is MDHEN and CDR2 is SYDVKM. The V gene end was trimmed by 6 bases and the J gene end by 5 bases; junction bases not matched to a gene: 4. CDR3 sequence: CASRGGGAETQYF. The CDR3 DNA reads as TGTGCCAGCAGGGGCGGGGGGGCGGAGACCCAGTACTTC.

The V call is TRBV5-1, the J call TRBJ2-5, with TRBD2 as a possible D gene (6 bases). The CDR3 runs 16 residues. V was cut by 4 bases and J by 2 bases, with 18 bases left in between. Germline V gives CDR1 SGHRS, CDR2 YFSETQ. DNA of the CDR3: TGCGCCAGCAGCCCAGGACCCGTGGGGGGACAAGAGACCCAGTACTTC. Protein sequence: CASSPGPVGGQETQYF.

J is TRBJ2-1 and V is TRBV5-4; 9 bases are a match to TRBD2. V lost 4 bases, J lost 0 bases, and 5 bases stayed unmatched. This CDR3 spans 16 amino acids. Germline-derived CDR1 and CDR2 are SGHNT and YYREEE (reference sequence). CDR3 DNA sequence: TGTGCCAGCAGCCCGAGCGGGAGGCCCTCCTACAATGAGCAGTTCTTC. Amino acid sequence: CASSPSGRPSYNEQFF.

The CDR3 nucleotides are TGTGCCACCCTAAATGGGGGCACAGCAGAAGCTTTCTTT. It encodes CATLNGGTAEAFF. The chain joins TRBV6-5 to TRBJ1-1, with a possible D match to TRBD1 (6 bases). The CDR3 is 13 amino acids. Germline V gene data show CDR1 as MNHEY and CDR2 as SVGAGI. Trimming cost V 10 bases and J 8 bases, with 20 bases left between them.

The chain employs TRBV7-8 and TRBJ1-5; a weak D match, TRBD1 (6 bases). The CDR3 sequence is 18 residues long. With 5 bases removed from V and 0 bases from J, the gap between germline ends came to 20 bases. Germline CDR1 SGHVS, CDR2 FQNEAQ. This CDR3 is CASSPRGGGQYSNQPQHF. The DNA for the CDR3 is TGTGCCAGCAGCCCTAGGGGGGGAGGGCAATATAGCAATCAGCCCCAGCATTTT.

The chain carries TRBV15 and TRBJ2-1, with no clear D. Germline assignment: CDR1 LNHNV and CDR2 YYDKDF (reference sequence). The V end lost 0 bases, the J end lost 6 bases, and 9 bases lay between the germline ends. This CDR3 is built from 14 residues. The CDR3 nucleotides read TGTGCCACCAGCAGAGAGGTGCGGTCCAATGAGCAGTTCTTC. Translating it yields CATSREVRSNEQFF.

This clone was observed many times. The V and J genes are TRBV3-1 (or the pseudogene TRBV3-2) and TRBJ1-2, with 7 bases matching TRBD1. Germline V CDR1 and CDR2: LGHDT, YNNKEL (reference sequence). There are 16 residues in the CDR3. V shed 0 bases and J 8 bases; nucleotides not matched to a gene: 12. The CDR3 DNA reads as TGTGCCAGCAGCCAAGACCCGACAGGGTGGACGGGAGGCTACACCTTC. Its protein product is CASSQDPTGWTGGYTF.

This clone came up a few times. The rearrangement uses TRBV13 and TRBJ2-7; possibly TRBD2 for D (5 bases). Trimming pared 0 bases from V and 0 bases from J, leaving 12 bases between. The CDR3 consists of 16 residues. Germline values: CDR1 PRHDT, CDR2 FYEKMQ (reference sequence). Here the CDR3 reads CASSLGLEDLSYEQYF. The CDR3 coding sequence is TGTGCCAGCAGCTTAGGATTGGAGGACCTCTCCTACGAGCAGTACTTC.

The chain has TRBV11-2 and TRBJ1-1; TRBD1 matches 7 bases. The CDR3 totals 15 residues. Germline V gene lookup returns CDR1 SGHAT and CDR2 FQNNGV. The V and J ends lost 2 bases and 5 bases, in that order; junction bases with no gene match: 8. This chain's CDR3 is CASSLTYRGGTEAFF. The CDR3 region has the DNA TGTGCCAGCAGCTTAACTTACAGGGGTGGAACTGAAGCTTTCTTT.

The chain joins TRBV7-2 to TRBJ1-3; D uncertain. Per germline, CDR1 SGHTA and CDR2 FQGNSA. CDR3 size: 15 residues. Deletions cut 5 bases from V and 7 bases from J, with 18 bases between. CDR3 DNA sequence: TGTGCCAGCAGCACCTGGCCCAGCGCGGGGAACACCATATATTTT. Translation: CASSTWPSAGNTIYF. Full variable domain (remainder filled in from reference TRBV7-2 and TRBJ1-3): GAGVSQSPSNKVTEKGKDVELRCDPISGHTALYWYRQSLGQGLEFLIYFQGNSAPDKSGLPSDRFSAERTGGSVSTLTIQRTQQEDSAVYLCASSTWPSAGNTIYFGEGSWLTVV.

This clone was found a few times. This chain links TRBV7-9 with TRBJ1-1; 7 bases line up with TRBD1. CDR3 size: 14 residues. Germline V lookup: CDR1 SEHNR, CDR2 FQNEAQ (reference sequence). Trimming removed 5 bases from V and 5 bases from J; junction bases left unmatched: 8. The CDR3 nucleotides read TGTGCCAGCAGCGCTTCAGGGGGTGGGACTGAAGCTTTCTTT. The encoded protein is CASSASGGGTEAFF. The full variable domain, rest sourced from reference TRBV7-9 and TRBJ1-1, is DTGVSQNPRHKITKRGQNVTFRCDPISEHNRLYWYRQTLGQGPEFLTYFQNEAQLEKSRLLSDRFSAERPKGSFSTLEIQRTEQGDSAMYLCASSASGGGTEAFFGQGTRLTVV.

The chain combines TRBV6-6 with TRBJ1-6; tentatively, D is TRBD1 (5 bases). The V end lost 6 bases, the J end lost 11 bases, and 14 bases lay between the germline ends. The germline V gene has CDR1 MNHNY and CDR2 SVGAGI (reference sequence). This CDR3 is built from 13 residues. This CDR3 reads CASSLGVGAPLHF. Written as DNA, the CDR3 is TGTGCCAGCAGCCTAGGGGTTGGGGCACCCCTCCACTTT.

This clone was seen once. Other DNA sequences in the same sample also yield this CDR3. This rearrangement joins TRBV2 to TRBJ2-7, with D perhaps matching TRBD2 (6 bases). Trimming removed 6 bases at V and 4 bases at J, with 10 bases between. Germline-derived CDR1 and CDR2 are SNHLY and FYNNEI. The CDR3 is 12 amino acids. The CDR3: CASSPRGYEQYF. CDR3 sequence (DNA): TGTGCCAGCAGCCCCCGGGGGTACGAGCAGTACTTC. Complete variable domain (other parts from reference TRBV2 and TRBJ2-7): EPEVTQTPSHQVTQMGQEVILRCVPISNHLYFYWYRQILGQKVEFLVSFYNNEISEKSEIFDDQFSVERPDGSNFTLKIRSTKLEDSAMYFCASSPRGYEQYFGPGTRLTVT.

This clone occurred a few times. The CDR3 protein is CASSTTGGGPGSPLHF. CDR3 nucleotide sequence: TGTGCCAGCAGCACCACGGGGGGGGGCCCGGGTTCACCCCTCCACTTT. The gene calls are TRBV9 and TRBJ1-6; D might be TRBD1 (6 bases). The CDR3 is 16 amino acids. From germline, CDR1 is SGDLS and CDR2 YYNGEE. Trimming pared 4 bases from V and 9 bases from J, leaving 20 bases between.

This chain connects TRBV9 to TRBJ2-7; 7 bases match TRBD2. Per the germline V gene, CDR1 is SGDLS and CDR2 is YYNGEE. The CDR3 sequence is 16 residues long. V lost 0 bases, J lost 4 bases, and 10 bases stayed unmatched. The CDR3, as DNA: TGTGCCAGCAGCGTAGCTGGGGCGGGAGCGGCTTACGAGCAGTACTTC. This encodes CASSVAGAGAAYEQYF.

The chain links TRBV30 to TRBJ1-1; tentative D call: TRBD1 (5 bases). The CDR3 has 18 residues. Between the trimmed V and J ends, which lost 0 bases and 3 bases, there was a span of 23 bases. CDR1 and CDR2 (germline): GTSNPN, SVGIG (reference sequence). Here the CDR3 reads CAWSVPRGFGARDTEAFF. In nucleotides, the CDR3 is TGTGCCTGGAGTGTTCCCCGGGGGTTCGGCGCGAGGGACACTGAAGCTTTCTTT.

This sequence joins TRBV30 and TRBJ1-6; D remains unclear. With 5 bases removed from V and 7 bases from J, the gap between germline ends came to 6 bases. Germline lookup yields CDR1 GTSNPN and CDR2 SVGIG (reference sequence). This CDR3 has 11 residues. CDR3 region: CAWGENSPLHF. The DNA of the CDR3 is TGTGCCTGGGGGGAGAATTCACCCCTCCACTTT.